This T cell receptor beta chain was identified in a study of blood T cell repertoires in COVID-19. Study in general: Material from acute and convalescent COVID-19 was sourced from the United States, Italy and Spain. PBMCs, B-cell-depleted T cells, or T cells were the source of the cDNA or gDNA that made up the material.

Trimming removed 0 bases from V and 3 bases from J, with 6 bases in between. The CDR3 consists of 13 residues. The germline CDR1 and CDR2 sequences are WNHNN and SYGVQD (reference sequence). Assay used: immunoSEQ multiplex PCR; TCRdb lists only in-frame clones, some missing. Here the sample spans some 250,000 clones, roughly 85% being singletons. The receptor was derived from a woman between 18 and 29 years old with acute or convalescent COVID-19. The genes are TRBV10-1 and TRBJ2-7, with unresolved D. Specimen: peripheral blood. CDR3 sequence (DNA): TGCGCCAGCAGTGAGTCGGGCCGCTACGAGCAGTACTTC. Translated: CASSESGRYEQYF.